The clone carrying this T cell receptor beta chain was counted at least ten times. Its target is unknown. TCRdb re-analysed the reads in MiXCR, keeping a single row per CDR3 protein. The table records 300,000 or so distinct CDR3 sequences, around 10% of them present only once. The germline V gene encodes CDR1 MNHEY and CDR2 SVGAGI. The CDR3 contains 12 residues. V lost 9 bases, J lost 4 bases, and 12 bases lay in between. These data belong to a study of T cell repertoires in cytomegalovirus infection. Whole-study context: TCR beta signatures that were public indicated CMV infection and matching HLA type. The study, taken as a whole, reports: Clonotypes of TCR beta that were HLA-C-restricted and CMV-specific dominated the ex vivo response.

The origin of this receptor is a human donor in good health (CMV status not recorded). Some clones in this sample may be carry-over from other donors' samples. V usage is TRBV6-5 and J usage is TRBJ1-2; no clear D. Sample: PBMCs. CDR3 region: CASSAQPYGYTF. The CDR3 bases are TGTGCCAGTTCGGCCCAGCCCTATGGCTACACCTTC.